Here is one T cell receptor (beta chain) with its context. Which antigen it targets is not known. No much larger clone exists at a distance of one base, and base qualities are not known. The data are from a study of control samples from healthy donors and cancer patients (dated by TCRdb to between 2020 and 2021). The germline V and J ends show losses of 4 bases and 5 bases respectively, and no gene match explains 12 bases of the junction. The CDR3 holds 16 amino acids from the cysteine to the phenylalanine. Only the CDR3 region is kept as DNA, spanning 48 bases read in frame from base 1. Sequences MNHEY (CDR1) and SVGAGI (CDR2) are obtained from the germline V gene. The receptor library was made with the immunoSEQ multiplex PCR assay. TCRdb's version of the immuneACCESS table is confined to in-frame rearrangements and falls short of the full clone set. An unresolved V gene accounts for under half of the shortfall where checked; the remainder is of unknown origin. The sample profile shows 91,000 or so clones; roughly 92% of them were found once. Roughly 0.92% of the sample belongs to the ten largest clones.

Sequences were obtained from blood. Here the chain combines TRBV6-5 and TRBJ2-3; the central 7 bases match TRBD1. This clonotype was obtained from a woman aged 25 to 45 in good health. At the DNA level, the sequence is TGTGCCAGCAGTTCCCCCGGACAGGCGTGGGGAGATACGCAGTATTTT. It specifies CASSSPGQAWGDTQYF.